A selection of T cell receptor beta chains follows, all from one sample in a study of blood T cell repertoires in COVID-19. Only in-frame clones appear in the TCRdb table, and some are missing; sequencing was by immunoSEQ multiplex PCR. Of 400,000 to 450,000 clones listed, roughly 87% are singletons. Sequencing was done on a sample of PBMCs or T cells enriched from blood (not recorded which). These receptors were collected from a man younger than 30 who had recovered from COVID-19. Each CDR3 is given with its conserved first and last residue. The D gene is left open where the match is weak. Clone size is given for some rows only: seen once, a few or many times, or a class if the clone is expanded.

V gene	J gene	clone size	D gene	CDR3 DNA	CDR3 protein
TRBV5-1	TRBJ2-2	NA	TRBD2	TGCGCCAGCAGCTTGTGGGGCGGGAGGAACACCGGGGAGCTGTTTTTT	CASSLWGGRNTGELFF
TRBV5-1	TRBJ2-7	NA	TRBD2	TGCGCCAGCAGCCTCCAGCGGGAGGGCCTCTACGAGCAGTACTTC	CASSLQREGLYEQYF
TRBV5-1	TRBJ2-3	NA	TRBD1	TGCGCCAGCAGCTCGTTACAGGGGGCACCAGATACGCAGTATTTT	CASSSLQGAPDTQYF
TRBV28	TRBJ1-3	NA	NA	TGTGCCAGCAGCGGTGACATTCCCTCTGGAAACACCATATATTTT	CASSGDIPSGNTIYF
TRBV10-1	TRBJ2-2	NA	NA	TGCGCCAGCGCCCTTGGGGGGGGGCCAAACACCGGGGAGCTGTTTTTT	CASALGGGPNTGELFF
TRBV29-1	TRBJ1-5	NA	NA	TGCAGCGTTGGGGGGGTCGGCAACAATCAGCCCCAGCATTTT	CSVGGVGNNQPQHF
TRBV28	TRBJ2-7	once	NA	TGTGCCAGCAGTTTAGTCAGCTCCTACGAGCAGTACTTC	CASSLVSSYEQYF
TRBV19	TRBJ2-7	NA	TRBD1	TGTGCCAGAGACAGGGTTGACTACGAGCAGTACTTC	CARDRVDYEQYF
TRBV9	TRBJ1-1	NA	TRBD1	TGTGCCAGCAGCACAGACAGGGGCACTGAAGCTTTCTTT	CASSTDRGTEAFF
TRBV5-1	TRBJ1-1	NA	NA	TGCGCCAGCAGCTTGGCCGTCCACGGTGACACTGAAGCTTTCTTT	CASSLAVHGDTEAFF
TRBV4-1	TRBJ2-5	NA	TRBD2	TGCGCCAGCAGGTCTAGCGGGAGGTCCCAAGAGACCCAGTACTTC	CASRSSGRSQETQYF
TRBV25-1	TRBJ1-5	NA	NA	TGTGCCAGCAGTGCGGGCGGGCGACGCAATCAGCCCCAGCATTTT	CASSAGGRRNQPQHF
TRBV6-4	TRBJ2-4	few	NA	TGTGCCAGCAGTGACTCGGCGGGGTCCAAAAACATTCAGTACTTC	CASSDSAGSKNIQYF
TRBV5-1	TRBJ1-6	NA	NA	TGCGCCAGCAGCCCTGGGACACAAAATTCACCCCTCCACTTT	CASSPGTQNSPLHF
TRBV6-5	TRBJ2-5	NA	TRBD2	TGTGCCAGCAGCACCGGGACTAGCGGAACGGAGACCCAGTACTTC	CASSTGTSGTETQYF
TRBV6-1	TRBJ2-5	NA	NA	TGTGCCAGCAGTGAGTGGGCAGGCCCGTCCCAAGAGACCCAGTACTTC	CASSEWAGPSQETQYF
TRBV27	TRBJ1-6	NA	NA	TGTGCCAGCAGTTTAGGGAGCTCCTATAATTCACCCCTCCACTTT	CASSLGSSYNSPLHF
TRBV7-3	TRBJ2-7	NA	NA	TGTGCCAGCAGCCCCACGGGACTTAGCTCCTACGAGCAGTACTTC	CASSPTGLSSYEQYF
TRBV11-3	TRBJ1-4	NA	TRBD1	TGTGCCAGCAGCCTGACAGGGGGCCGTGAAAAACTGTTTTTT	CASSLTGGREKLFF
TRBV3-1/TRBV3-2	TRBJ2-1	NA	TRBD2	TGTGCCAGCAGCCGGACCTCTAGCGGGAGGGTTAGGAGCAATGAGCAGTTCTTC	CASSRTSSGRVRSNEQFF
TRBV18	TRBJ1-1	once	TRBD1	TGTGCCAGCTCACCACCGACAGGGGGCGCCGATACTGAAGCTTTCTTT	CASSPPTGGADTEAFF
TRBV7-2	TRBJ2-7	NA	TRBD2	TGTGCCAGCAGACGATCGGGACTAGCGGGCTACGAGCAGTACTTC	CASRRSGLAGYEQYF
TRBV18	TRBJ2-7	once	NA	TGTGCCAGCTCACTAAGGGACATTGCCTACGAGCAGTACTTC	CASSLRDIAYEQYF
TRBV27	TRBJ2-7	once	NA	TGTGCCAGCAGTTTAGTTCACTACGACGCGTTAATCTTGTCCTACGAGCAGTACTTC	CASSLVHYDALILSYEQYF
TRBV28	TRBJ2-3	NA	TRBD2	TGTGCCAGCAGTTTATTTGACGGGAGGGAAGCGTTTAGCACAGATACGCAGTATTTT	CASSLFDGREAFSTDTQYF
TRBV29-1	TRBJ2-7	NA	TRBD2	TGCAGCGTTGAAGATGCGGGAGTTAAGCAGTACTTC	CSVEDAGVKQYF
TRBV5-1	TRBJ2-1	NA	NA	TGCGCCAGCAGCTTGGGTAGCGAGAATGAGCAGTTCTTC	CASSLGSENEQFF
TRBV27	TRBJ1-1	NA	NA	TGTGCCAGCAGTTATGAGGGAACTGAAGCTTTCTTT	CASSYEGTEAFF
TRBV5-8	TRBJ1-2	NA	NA	TGTGCCAGCAACCTCGGAGGTGTAGGCTACACCTTC	CASNLGGVGYTF
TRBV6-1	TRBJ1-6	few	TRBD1	TGTGCCAGCAGTGAAGGGACCGGGACAGGGGGATCACCCCTCCACTTT	CASSEGTGTGGSPLHF
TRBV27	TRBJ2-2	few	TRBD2	TGTGCCAGCAGTTTCGGCCTAGCGGGGACCGGGGAGCTGTTTTTT	CASSFGLAGTGELFF
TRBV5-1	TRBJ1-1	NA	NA	TGCGCCAGCAGACTGGCCGGGGGCACTGAAGCTTTCTTT	CASRLAGGTEAFF
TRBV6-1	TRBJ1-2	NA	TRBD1	TGTGCCAGCAGTGAAAAGTCAGGGGGTAGAGGCTACACCTTC	CASSEKSGGRGYTF
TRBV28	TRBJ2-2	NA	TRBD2	TGTGCCAGCAGGGGGTCCGGGACTAGCGACACCGGGGAGCTGTTTTTT	CASRGSGTSDTGELFF
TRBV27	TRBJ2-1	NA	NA	TGTGCCAGCAGGGGAGGATATGCTGAGCAGTTCTTC	CASRGGYAEQFF
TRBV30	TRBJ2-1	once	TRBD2	TGTGCCTGGAGTGCCGGAACCGGGACTAGTTCCGAAGAGCAGTTCTTC	CAWSAGTGTSSEEQFF